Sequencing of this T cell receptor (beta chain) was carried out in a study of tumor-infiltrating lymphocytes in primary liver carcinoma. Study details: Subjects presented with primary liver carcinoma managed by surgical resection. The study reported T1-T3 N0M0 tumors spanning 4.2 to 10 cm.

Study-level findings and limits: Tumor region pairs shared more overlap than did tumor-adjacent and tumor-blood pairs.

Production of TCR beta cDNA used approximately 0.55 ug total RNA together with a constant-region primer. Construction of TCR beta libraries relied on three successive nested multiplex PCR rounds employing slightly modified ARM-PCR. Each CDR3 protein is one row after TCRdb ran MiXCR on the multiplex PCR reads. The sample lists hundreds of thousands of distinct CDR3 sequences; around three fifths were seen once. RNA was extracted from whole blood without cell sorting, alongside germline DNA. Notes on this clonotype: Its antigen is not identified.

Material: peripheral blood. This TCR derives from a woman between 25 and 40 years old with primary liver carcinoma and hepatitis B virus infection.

The CDR3: CASSTRVTGFYNEQFF. CDR3 sequence (DNA): TGTGCCAGCAGCACCCGTGTAACGGGATTCTACAATGAGCAGTTCTTC. The chain employs TRBV6-6 and TRBJ2-1, with a weak D call TRBD2 (5 bases). The CDR3 runs to 16 residues. The V end was cut by 6 bases, the J end by 3 bases, with 18 bases between. CDR1 and CDR2 (germline): MNHNY, SVGAGI (reference sequence).